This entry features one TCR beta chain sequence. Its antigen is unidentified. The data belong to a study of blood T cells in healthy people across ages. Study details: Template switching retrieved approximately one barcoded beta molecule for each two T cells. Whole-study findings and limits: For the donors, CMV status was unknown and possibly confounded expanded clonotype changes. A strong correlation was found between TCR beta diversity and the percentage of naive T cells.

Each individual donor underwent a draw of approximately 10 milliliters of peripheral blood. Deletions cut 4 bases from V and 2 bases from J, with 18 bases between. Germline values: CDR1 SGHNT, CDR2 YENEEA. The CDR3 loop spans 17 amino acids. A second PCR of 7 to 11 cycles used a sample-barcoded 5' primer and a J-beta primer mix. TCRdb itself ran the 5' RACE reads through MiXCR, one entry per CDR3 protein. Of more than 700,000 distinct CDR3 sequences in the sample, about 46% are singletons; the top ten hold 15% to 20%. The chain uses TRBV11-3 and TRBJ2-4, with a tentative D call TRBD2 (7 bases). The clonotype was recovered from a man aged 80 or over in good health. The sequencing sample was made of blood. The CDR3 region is CASSYKRGASTKNIQYF. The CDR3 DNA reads TGTGCCAGCAGCTATAAACGGGGGGCCTCTACCAAAAACATTCAGTACTTC.